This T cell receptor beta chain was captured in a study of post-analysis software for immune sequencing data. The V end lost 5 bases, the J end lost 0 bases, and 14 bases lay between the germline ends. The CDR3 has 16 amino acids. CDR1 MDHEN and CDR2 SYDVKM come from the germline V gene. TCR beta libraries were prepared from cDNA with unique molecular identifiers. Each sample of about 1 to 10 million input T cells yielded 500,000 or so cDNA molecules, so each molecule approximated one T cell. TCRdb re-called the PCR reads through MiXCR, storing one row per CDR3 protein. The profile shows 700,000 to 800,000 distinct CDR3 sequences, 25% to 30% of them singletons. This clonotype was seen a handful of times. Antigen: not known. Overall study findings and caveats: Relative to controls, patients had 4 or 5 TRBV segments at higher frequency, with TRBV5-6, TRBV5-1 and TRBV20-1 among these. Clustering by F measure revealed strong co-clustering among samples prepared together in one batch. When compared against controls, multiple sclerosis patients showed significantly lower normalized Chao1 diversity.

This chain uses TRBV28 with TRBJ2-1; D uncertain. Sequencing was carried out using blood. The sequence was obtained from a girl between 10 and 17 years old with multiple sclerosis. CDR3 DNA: TGTGCCAGCAGTCCCACCGGGTGGGACTCCTACAATGAGCAGTTCTTC. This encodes CASSPTGWDSYNEQFF.